This entry lists 6 T cell receptor beta chains sequenced from one sample in a study of CD8+ T cells in alopecia areata. Sequencing used cDNA as its template, made by extracting RNA and reverse transcribing it. Clones were read by immunoSEQ multiplex PCR, and TCRdb kept only the in-frame ones, dropping some. The data show roughly 11,000 clones, 61% seen once. Alopecia areata patients had lesional scalp punch biopsies and peripheral blood taken from them. Sequenced material: skin. The source is a human donor with alopecia areata.

This clone was counted only a few times. A junction boundary mismatches the germline segment, possibly from a read error. J is TRBJ1-1 and V is TRBV25-1, with 9 bases lining up with TRBD1. The CDR3 loop spans 12 amino acids. Germline V gene data show CDR1 as MGHDK and CDR2 as SYGVNS. CDR3 bases: TGTGCCAGCACGGAAGGGGGACAGGGCATTTACTTT. It codes for CASTEGGQGIYF.

On this clone itself: Different DNA sequences within this sample yield the same CDR3. The V gene is TRBV7-2, the J gene TRBJ2-5, with 7 bases fitting TRBD1. Trimming removed 5 bases from V and 4 bases from J; junction bases left unmatched: 7. Germline CDR1 is SGHTA and CDR2 is FQGNSA. The CDR3 loop spans 14 amino acids. CDR3 in amino acids: CASSPGTVGETQYF. The CDR3 nucleotides are TGTGCCAGCAGCCCCGGGACAGTAGGAGAGACCCAGTACTTC.

J is TRBJ1-1 and V is TRBV5-1; no clear D. Per the germline V gene, CDR1 is SGHRS and CDR2 is YFSETQ. V was cut by 0 bases and J by 5 bases, with 26 bases left in between. The CDR3 covers 19 residues. DNA for the CDR3: TGCGCCAGCAGCTTGGCCTTAAGCCGTTCTCAACTGGGGAAAACTGAAGCTTTCTTT. Amino acids: CASSLALSRSQLGKTEAFF.

This chain connects TRBV2 to TRBJ2-1; D could derive from TRBD1 or TRBD2 (5 bases each). Germline V gives CDR1 SNHLY, CDR2 FYNNEI. The CDR3 length is 16 residues. The V and J ends lost 4 bases and 4 bases respectively, with 17 bases between them. In DNA, the CDR3 is TGTGCCAGCAGTGGAGGGGCCAGGTTCCCTTACAATGAGCAGTTCTTC. This sequence encodes CASSGGARFPYNEQFF.

The chain joins TRBV1 to TRBJ2-6. TRBV1 is listed as a pseudogene. The length of the CDR3 is 18 residues. CDR3 residues: CTSRLHSFAQSRANVLTF. The CDR3 DNA reads TGCACCAGCAGGCTGCATAGTTTTGCACAAAGTCGGGCCAACGTCCTGACTTTC.

This chain uses TRBV4-2 with TRBJ2-3; perhaps TRBD2 as D (5 bases). V dropped 0 bases and J dropped 0 bases, with 22 bases sitting between them. The germline V gene encodes CDR1 LGHNA and CDR2 YNFKEQ. This CDR3 is built from 20 residues. The CDR3 spells CASSQEKLGGWSASTDTQYF. The CDR3, as DNA: TGTGCCAGCAGCCAAGAAAAACTAGGTGGGTGGAGTGCTAGCACAGATACGCAGTATTTT.